Included here is one TCR beta chain sequence, with context. This entry comes from a study of CD8 T cells in Susac syndrome. Random-hexamer reverse transcription was applied to roughly 0.5 to 1 ug RNA. TCRdb re-analysed the immunoSEQ multiplex PCR reads in MiXCR, keeping a single row per CDR3 protein. The top ten hold about 0.11% of the sample, which has some 260,000 distinct CDR3 sequences, 70% to 90% seen once. Between the trimmed V and J ends, which lost 3 bases and 4 bases, there was a span of 12 bases. Germline assignment: CDR1 MNHEY and CDR2 SMNVEV (reference sequence). The CDR3 runs 14 residues.

This TCR was recovered from a human donor with multiple sclerosis. This chain uses TRBV27 with TRBJ1-1, with D possibly being TRBD1 (5 bases). The material sequenced was CD8+ T cells from PBMCs. The CDR3: CASSLGGTGTEAFF. The CDR3 DNA is TGTGCCAGCAGTTTGGGGGGAACGGGCACTGAAGCTTTCTTT.